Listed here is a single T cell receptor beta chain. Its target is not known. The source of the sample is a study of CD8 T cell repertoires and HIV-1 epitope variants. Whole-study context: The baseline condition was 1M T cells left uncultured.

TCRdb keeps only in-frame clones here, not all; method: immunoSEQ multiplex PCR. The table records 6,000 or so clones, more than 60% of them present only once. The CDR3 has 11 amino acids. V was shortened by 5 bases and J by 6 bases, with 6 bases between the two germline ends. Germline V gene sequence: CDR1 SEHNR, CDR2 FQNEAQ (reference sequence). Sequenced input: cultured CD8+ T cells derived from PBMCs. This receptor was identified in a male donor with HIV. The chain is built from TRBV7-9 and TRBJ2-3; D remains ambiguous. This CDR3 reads CASSPLDTQYF. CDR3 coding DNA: TGTGCCAGCAGCCCGCTGGATACGCAGTATTTT.